The present entry profiles one T cell receptor beta chain with its context. The antigen is undetermined. These data come from a study of OX40 agonist ivuxolimab in advanced cancers. Libraries were prepared by immunoSEQ multiplex PCR; TCRdb keeps only in-frame clonotypes and omits some of them. The sample has 40,000 to 60,000 clones, 80% to 85% seen once. The junction had 4 bases not matched to a gene; V was cut back by 5 bases and J by 0 bases. Germline V lookup: CDR1 SGHVS, CDR2 FNYEAQ. The CDR3 covers 16 residues. Study-level points and caveats: What antigens the expanded peripheral T cells recognized was never established. Doses of 0.1 to 3.0 mg/kg were accompanied by clonal expansion of CD4+ and CD8+ blood T cells by week 6.

This TCR was sampled from an adult with an advanced solid tumor such as melanoma, head and neck, liver or kidney cancer. The specimen comprised CD4+ or CD8+ T cells sorted from blood, sampled in a trial of the OX40 agonist ivuxolimab. The chain combines TRBV7-6 with TRBJ2-3; 11 bases align to TRBD2. Here the CDR3 DNA reads TGTGCCAGCAGCCCACTAGCGGGGGCTAGCACAGATACGCAGTATTTT. This translates into CASSPLAGASTDTQYF.